This entry describes one T cell receptor (beta chain). The assay was immunoSEQ multiplex PCR, and TCRdb's table has in-frame clones only and misses some. The data show fewer than 250,000 clones, with 89% seen just once and roughly 5% held by the top ten. This record comes from a study of blood T cell repertoires in COVID-19. The V and J ends lost 0 bases and 4 bases respectively, with 11 bases between them. CDR1 is SGHRS, CDR2 YFSETQ, per germline. The CDR3 length is 15 residues. Specimen: peripheral blood. This rearrangement joins TRBV5-1 to TRBJ1-5; no definite D call. This sequence was found in a woman between 35 and 50 years old with acute or convalescent COVID-19. The CDR3 sequence is CASSLGLDGNQPQHF. CDR3 coding DNA: TGCGCCAGCAGCTTGGGCCTAGATGGAAATCAGCCCCAGCATTTT.